The 9 T cell receptor beta chains reported below all come from one sample, sequenced in a study of neoadjuvant anti-PD-1 for oral cavity cancer. The assay was immunoSEQ multiplex PCR, and TCRdb's table has in-frame clones only and misses some. The sample lists some 15,000 clones; about 60% were seen once. The source was PBMCs, collected before nivolumab (anti-PD-1) treatment. Source of these receptors: a person between 40 and 85 years old with oral cavity squamous cell carcinoma.

This clone was seen a handful of times. V and J are TRBV9 and TRBJ2-1; possibly TRBD2 for D (6 bases). Trimming removed 7 bases from V and 5 bases from J, with 22 bases in between. The V gene's germline CDR1 is SGDLS and CDR2 YYNGEE. The CDR3 runs 16 residues. CDR3 loop: CASDGGGLPGHNEQFF. The CDR3, as DNA: TGTGCCAGCGATGGTGGAGGGCTTCCGGGCCACAATGAGCAGTTCTTC.

The J gene is TRBJ1-2, the V gene TRBV29-1, with no clear D. The CDR3 runs to 12 residues. CDR1 SQVTM and CDR2 ANQGSEA come from the germline V gene. V was cut by 4 bases and J by 2 bases, with 8 bases left in between. The DNA of the CDR3 is TGCAGCGTTGTGAGGCAGAACTATGGCTACACCTTC. It yields the protein CSVVRQNYGYTF.

The V and J genes are TRBV6-4 and TRBJ2-3; 9 nucleotides align to TRBD1. This CDR3 has 17 amino acids. Germline V gene data show CDR1 as MRHNA and CDR2 as SNTAGT. The J segment lost 2 bases and the V segment lost 4 bases, leaving 10 bases of the junction unmatched. The CDR3 DNA is TGTGCCAGCAGTGCCGGGACAGGGACGGGCTACACAGATACGCAGTATTTT. It specifies CASSAGTGTGYTDTQYF.

Points on this clone: Within the sample, other DNA sequences also encode this same CDR3. The V and J genes are TRBV6-5 and TRBJ2-7; 9 nucleotides match TRBD1. The V gene's germline CDR1 is MNHEY and CDR2 SVGAGI. V dropped 2 bases and J dropped 3; count of bases not matched to a gene: 5. CDR3 length equals 15 residues. This CDR3 reads CASSYNRGPGYEQYF. In DNA form, the CDR3 reads TGTGCCAGCAGTTACAACAGGGGGCCCGGCTACGAGCAGTACTTC.

This clone occurred a few times. This sequence joins TRBV4-1 and TRBJ1-2; perhaps TRBD1 as D (5 bases). Per germline, CDR1 MGHRA and CDR2 YSYEKL. The germline V and J ends were trimmed by 6 bases and 0 bases, with 14 bases remaining between them. This CDR3 region has 15 residues. CDR3: CASSPTGLANYGYTF. CDR3 bases: TGCGCCAGCAGTCCTACAGGACTTGCTAACTATGGCTACACCTTC.

V is TRBV10-3 and J is TRBJ2-1; D gene ambiguous. This CDR3 is 11 amino acids long. Trimming shortened V by 5 bases and J by 9 bases, and 8 bases separated the two germline ends. CDR1 is ENHRY and CDR2 is SYGVKD in the germline V gene. The CDR3 bases are TGTGCCATCAGTTCATTAGGTGAGCAGTTCTTC. It is translated as CAISSLGEQFF.

The chain links TRBV6-4 to TRBJ2-3; 11 bases are a match to TRBD2. Germline CDR1 reads MRHNA; CDR2 reads SNTAGT. With V trimmed by 6 bases and J by 6 bases, 8 bases remained unmatched. The CDR3 runs to 15 residues. In nucleotides, the CDR3 is TGTGCCAGCAGAGCACTAGCGGGAGAGGGGGATACGCAGTATTTT. Protein: CASRALAGEGDTQYF.

This clone was seen a handful of times. The chain employs TRBV10-1 and TRBJ1-1; D uncertain. CDR1 is WNHNN and CDR2 is SYGVQD in the germline V gene (reference sequence). The CDR3 runs to 14 residues. V lost 2 bases and J 1 base, leaving 8 bases between the germline ends. The CDR3 DNA follows: TGCGCCAGCAGTGAGACAGCCTCGAACACTGAAGCTTTCTTT. Translation gives CASSETASNTEAFF.

The V gene is TRBV19, the J gene TRBJ1-4, with D maybe TRBD1 (6 bases). V was cut by 3 bases and J by 8 bases, with 10 bases left in between. The CDR3 is made up of 13 amino acids. Germline values: CDR1 LNHDA, CDR2 SQIVND (reference sequence). The CDR3 reads CASSMGAAEKLFF. The CDR3 DNA follows: TGTGCCAGTAGTATGGGGGCGGCAGAAAAACTGTTTTTT.